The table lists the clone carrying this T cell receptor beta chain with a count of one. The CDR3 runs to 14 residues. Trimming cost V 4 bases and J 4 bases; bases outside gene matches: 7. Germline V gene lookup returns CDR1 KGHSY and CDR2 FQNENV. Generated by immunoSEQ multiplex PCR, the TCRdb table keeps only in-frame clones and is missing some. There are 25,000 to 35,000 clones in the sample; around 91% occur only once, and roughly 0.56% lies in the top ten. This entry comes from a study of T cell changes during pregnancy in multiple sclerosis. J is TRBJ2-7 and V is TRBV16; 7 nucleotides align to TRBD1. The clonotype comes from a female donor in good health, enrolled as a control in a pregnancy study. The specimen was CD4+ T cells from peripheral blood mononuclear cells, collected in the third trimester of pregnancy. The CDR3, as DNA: TGTGCCAGCAGCCTCACCGGGACAGCGTACGAGCAGTACTTC. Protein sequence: CASSLTGTAYEQYF.